The rows below give T cell receptor beta chains drawn from one sample of a study of blood T cell repertoires in COVID-19. Generated by immunoSEQ multiplex PCR, the TCRdb table keeps only in-frame clones and is missing some. The sample gives about 39,000 clones, about four fifths of which show up once; around 13% is in the top ten. The sequencing input was peripheral blood. The receptors were gathered from a man aged 45-60 years with active or convalescent COVID-19. The CDR3 runs from the conserved cysteine through the conserved F or W. A D gene is named only where the DNA matches it firmly. Expanded clones get a size class; other rows say once, few or many, or leave the size out.

D,V,size,J,DNA,CDR3
NA,TRBV5-4,NA,TRBJ2-2,TGTGCCAGCAGCCGAACTGGTCTTCAAAACACCGGGGAGCTGTTTTTT,CASSRTGLQNTGELFF
TRBD1,TRBV6-5,NA,TRBJ1-2,TGTGCCAGCGGCCGGACAGGGGCTAACTATGGCTACACCTTC,CASGRTGANYGYTF
TRBD1,TRBV19,NA,TRBJ1-3,TGTGCCAGTAGTAGAGGGACAGCTGGAAACACCATATATTTT,CASSRGTAGNTIYF
TRBD1,TRBV19,NA,TRBJ1-5,TGTGCCAGTAGTCGGTCAGGGGGTGATCAGCCCCAGCATTTT,CASSRSGGDQPQHF
NA,TRBV6-5,NA,TRBJ2-3,TGTGCCAGCAGTAGGAGGGGAGAAGATACGCAGTATTTT,CASSRRGEDTQYF
NA,TRBV14,NA,TRBJ1-4,TGTGCCAGCAGCCAAGAGGTCGCTGGCGGGAATGAAAAACTGTTTTTT,CASSQEVAGGNEKLFF
TRBD1,TRBV6-5,NA,TRBJ1-2,TGTGCCAGCAGTTACACACTGGATAACAGGGGGGGCTACACCTTC,CASSYTLDNRGGYTF
NA,TRBV9,NA,TRBJ1-3,TGTGCCAGCAGCCCCCGGGGGGGTGGAAACACCATATATTTT,CASSPRGGGNTIYF
NA,TRBV27,NA,TRBJ2-7,TGTGCCAGCAGTTCACCCCAGGGCCTTCTTCCGTACGAGCAGTACTTC,CASSSPQGLLPYEQYF
NA,TRBV27,few,TRBJ1-6,TGTGCCAGCAGTTTATACAGTATTGCGCTTTCACCCCTCCACTTT,CASSLYSIALSPLHF
NA,TRBV27,NA,TRBJ1-2,TGTGCCAGCAGTTTCGCTGGACTCAACTATGGCTACACCTTC,CASSFAGLNYGYTF
TRBD1,TRBV11-2,NA,TRBJ1-5,TGTGCCAGCAGCTCCGGGGACAGGGGGCGTCAGCCCCAGCATTTT,CASSSGDRGRQPQHF
TRBD1,TRBV13,NA,TRBJ2-3,TGTGCCAGCAGCTTAGTTGGACAGGGAAACACAGATACGCAGTATTTT,CASSLVGQGNTDTQYF
TRBD1,TRBV19,NA,TRBJ1-4,TGTGCCACTAATCCTGCCGGGACAGGAAATGAAAAACTGTTTTTT,CATNPAGTGNEKLFF
NA,TRBV7-8,NA,TRBJ1-4,TGTGCCAGCAGATCCCCAGGGGACACTAATGAAAAACTGTTTTTT,CASRSPGDTNEKLFF
TRBD2,TRBV3-1/TRBV3-2,NA,TRBJ2-7,TGTGCCAGCAGCCCAATAGCGGGGGGGCTTACGTCCTACGAGCAGTACTTC,CASSPIAGGLTSYEQYF
NA,TRBV5-6,NA,TRBJ2-5,TGTGCCAGCAGCTTGTTGCAGGTAGAGACCCAGTACTTC,CASSLLQVETQYF
NA,TRBV20-1,NA,TRBJ1-2,TGCAGTGCTAGTCACACAGTAAACTATGGCTACACCTTC,CSASHTVNYGYTF
NA,TRBV5-4,NA,TRBJ2-5,TGTGCCAGCAGCTCGAACAGGGAGTTCCAAGAGACCCAGTACTTC,CASSSNREFQETQYF
NA,TRBV27,NA,TRBJ1-1,TGTGCCAGCAGTTTTAACGGGAACACTGAAGCTTTCTTT,CASSFNGNTEAFF
TRBD1,TRBV29-1,once,TRBJ2-2,TGCAGCGTCGGACAGGGGGCTAACACCGGGGAGCTGTTTTTT,CSVGQGANTGELFF
NA,TRBV27,NA,TRBJ1-3,TGTGCCAGCACCCCCACGGCGGGACGGGGGTCTGGAAACACCATATATTTT,CASTPTAGRGSGNTIYF
NA,TRBV5-1,NA,TRBJ2-7,TGCGCCAGCAGCTTGGCGGTGTCCTACGAGCAGTACTTC,CASSLAVSYEQYF
TRBD1,TRBV6-5,NA,TRBJ1-6,TGTGCCAGCAGTTACACGGGACAGTATAATTCACCCCTCCACTTT,CASSYTGQYNSPLHF
TRBD1,TRBV6-5,NA,TRBJ1-4,TGTGCCAGCAGTCCTACCGGGACAGGGGGGGAAAAACTGTTTTTT,CASSPTGTGGEKLFF
TRBD1,TRBV5-1,NA,TRBJ2-2,TGCGCCAGCAGCTCCGGGACAGGGGTCTCCGGGGAGCTGTTTTTT,CASSSGTGVSGELFF
NA,TRBV25-1,NA,TRBJ1-3,TGTGCCAGCAGTGAAAAGACAGGTTATGACTTATCTGGAAACACCATATATTTT,CASSEKTGYDLSGNTIYF
TRBD2,TRBV5-1,few,TRBJ2-5,TGCGCCAGCAGCTTGGGACTAGCGGGCCTAGAGACCCAGTACTTC,CASSLGLAGLETQYF
TRBD1,TRBV5-4,NA,TRBJ2-7,TGTGCCAGCAGCCTAAAACAGGGGGTTTTGCACGAGCAGTACTTC,CASSLKQGVLHEQYF
TRBD1,TRBV3-1/TRBV3-2,NA,TRBJ1-3,TGTGCCAGCAGCCAACGACAGGGGGCGGGAAACACCATATATTTT,CASSQRQGAGNTIYF
NA,TRBV12-3/TRBV12-4,NA,TRBJ1-2,TGTGCCAGCAGTCCTCAGGGTAAGGGTGGCTACACCTTC,CASSPQGKGGYTF
TRBD2,TRBV7-6,NA,TRBJ2-3,TGTGCCAGCAGCCCTGGACTAGCGGGGGGGCGTGCAGATACGCAGTATTTT,CASSPGLAGGRADTQYF
TRBD1,TRBV7-9,NA,TRBJ1-2,TGTGCCAGCAGCTTAGGACAGGGTGTTCAGACGGATGGCTACACCTTC,CASSLGQGVQTDGYTF
NA,TRBV19,NA,TRBJ1-1,TGTGCCAGTAGTCCGCGACAAGTGACAGGTTACACTGAAGCTTTCTTT,CASSPRQVTGYTEAFF
TRBD2,TRBV18,NA,TRBJ2-3,TGTGCCAGCTCACCACCGCGTGGTCTAGCGGGGGAAGATACGCAGTATTTT,CASSPPRGLAGEDTQYF
TRBD1,TRBV30,NA,TRBJ1-6,TGTGCCTGGGTACAGGGGGGTTCACCCCTCCACTTT,CAWVQGGSPLHF
NA,TRBV30,NA,TRBJ1-3,TGTGCCTGGAGTGTACGGTCTATCTCTGGAAACACCATATATTTT,CAWSVRSISGNTIYF
NA,TRBV6-5,few,TRBJ1-2,TGTGCCAGCACCAACGGTGGGGGGGGCCCTGGCTACACCTTC,CASTNGGGGPGYTF
NA,TRBV19,NA,TRBJ2-6,TGTGCCAGTAGTATAGGACAGCAATTCTCTGGGGCCAACGTCCTGACTTTC,CASSIGQQFSGANVLTF
TRBD2,TRBV12-3/TRBV12-4,once,TRBJ2-1,TGTGCCAGCGGGACTACCCTCGTAAGTGAGCAGTTCTTC,CASGTTLVSEQFF